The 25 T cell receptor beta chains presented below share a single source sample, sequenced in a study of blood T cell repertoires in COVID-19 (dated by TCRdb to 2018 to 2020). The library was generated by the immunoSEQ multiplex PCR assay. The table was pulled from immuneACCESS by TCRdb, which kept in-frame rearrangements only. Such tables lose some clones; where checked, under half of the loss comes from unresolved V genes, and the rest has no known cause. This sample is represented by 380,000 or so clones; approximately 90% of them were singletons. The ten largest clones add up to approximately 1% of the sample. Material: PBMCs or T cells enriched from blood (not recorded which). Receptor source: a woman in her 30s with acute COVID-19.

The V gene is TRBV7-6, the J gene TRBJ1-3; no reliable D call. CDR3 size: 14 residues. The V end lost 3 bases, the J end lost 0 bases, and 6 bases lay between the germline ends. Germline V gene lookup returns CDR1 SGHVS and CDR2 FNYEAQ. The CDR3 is CASSFRSSGNTIYF. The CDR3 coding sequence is TGTGCCAGCAGCTTTAGAAGCTCTGGAAACACCATATATTTT.

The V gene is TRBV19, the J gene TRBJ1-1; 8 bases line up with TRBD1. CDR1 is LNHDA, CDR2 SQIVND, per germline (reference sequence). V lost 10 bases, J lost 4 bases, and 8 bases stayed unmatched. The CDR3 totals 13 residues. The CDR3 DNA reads TGTGCCACCAGCCCCGACAGGGGCACTGAAGCTTTCTTT. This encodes CATSPDRGTEAFF.

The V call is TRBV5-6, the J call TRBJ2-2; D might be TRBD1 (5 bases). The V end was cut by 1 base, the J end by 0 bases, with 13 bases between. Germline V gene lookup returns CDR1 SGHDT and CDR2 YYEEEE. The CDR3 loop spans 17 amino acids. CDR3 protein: CASSLLGAPSNTGELFF. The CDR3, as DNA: TGTGCCAGCAGCTTGCTAGGGGCCCCTTCGAACACCGGGGAGCTGTTTTTT.

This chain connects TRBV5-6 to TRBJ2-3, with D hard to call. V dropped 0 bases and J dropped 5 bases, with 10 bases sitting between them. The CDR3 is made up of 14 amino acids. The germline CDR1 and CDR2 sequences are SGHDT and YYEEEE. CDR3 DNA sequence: TGTGCCAGCAGCTTGGAGTCCCCCGGAGATACGCAGTATTTT. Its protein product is CASSLESPGDTQYF.

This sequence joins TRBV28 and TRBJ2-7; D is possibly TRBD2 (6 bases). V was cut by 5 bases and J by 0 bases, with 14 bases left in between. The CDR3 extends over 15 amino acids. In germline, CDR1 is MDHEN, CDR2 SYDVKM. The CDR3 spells CASSTSYSGSYEQYF. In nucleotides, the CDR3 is TGTGCCAGCAGTACTAGCTATTCGGGCTCCTACGAGCAGTACTTC.

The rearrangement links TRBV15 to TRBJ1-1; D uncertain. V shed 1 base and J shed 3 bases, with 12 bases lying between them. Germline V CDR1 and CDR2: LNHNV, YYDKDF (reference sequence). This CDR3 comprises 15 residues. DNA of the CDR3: TGTGCCACCAGCAGAGTATCCGGCGGGGACACTGAAGCTTTCTTT. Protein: CATSRVSGGDTEAFF. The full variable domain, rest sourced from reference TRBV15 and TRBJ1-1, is DAMVIQNPRYQVTQFGKPVTLSCSQTLNHNVMYWYQQKSSQAPKLLFHYYDKDFNNEADTPDNFQSRRPNTSFCFLDIRSPGLGDTAMYLCATSRVSGGDTEAFFGQGTRLTVV.

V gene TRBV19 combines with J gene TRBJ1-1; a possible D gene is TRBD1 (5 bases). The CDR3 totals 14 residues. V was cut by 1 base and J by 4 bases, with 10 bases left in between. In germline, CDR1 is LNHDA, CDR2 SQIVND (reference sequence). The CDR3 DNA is TGTGCCAGTAGTATAGTGAGGGGAGGCACTGAAGCTTTCTTT. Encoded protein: CASSIVRGGTEAFF.

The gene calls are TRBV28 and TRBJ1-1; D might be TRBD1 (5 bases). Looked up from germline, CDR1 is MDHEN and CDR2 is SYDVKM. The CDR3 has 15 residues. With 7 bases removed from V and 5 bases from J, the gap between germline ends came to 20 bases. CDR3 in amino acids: CASKSGLQGRTEAFF. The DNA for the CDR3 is TGTGCCAGCAAATCGGGACTCCAAGGGAGGACTGAAGCTTTCTTT.

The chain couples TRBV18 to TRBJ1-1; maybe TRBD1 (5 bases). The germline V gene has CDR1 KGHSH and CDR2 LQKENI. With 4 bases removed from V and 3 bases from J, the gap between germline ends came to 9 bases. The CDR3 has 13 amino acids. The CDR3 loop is CASSHGRDTEAFF. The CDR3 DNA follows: TGTGCCAGCTCACATGGCAGGGACACTGAAGCTTTCTTT.

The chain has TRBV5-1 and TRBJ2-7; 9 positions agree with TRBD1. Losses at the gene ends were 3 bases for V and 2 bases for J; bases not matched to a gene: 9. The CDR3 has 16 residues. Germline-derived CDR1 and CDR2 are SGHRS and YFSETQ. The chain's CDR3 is CASSSHRGPPPYEQYF. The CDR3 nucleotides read TGCGCCAGCAGCTCCCACAGGGGGCCTCCTCCCTACGAGCAGTACTTC.

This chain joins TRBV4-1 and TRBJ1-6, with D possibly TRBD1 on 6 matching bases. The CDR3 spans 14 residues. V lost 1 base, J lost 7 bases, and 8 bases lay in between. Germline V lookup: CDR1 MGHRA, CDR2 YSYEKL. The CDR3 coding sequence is TGCGCCAGCAGCCAAGGGGACAACAATTCACCCCTCCACTTT. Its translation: CASSQGDNNSPLHF.

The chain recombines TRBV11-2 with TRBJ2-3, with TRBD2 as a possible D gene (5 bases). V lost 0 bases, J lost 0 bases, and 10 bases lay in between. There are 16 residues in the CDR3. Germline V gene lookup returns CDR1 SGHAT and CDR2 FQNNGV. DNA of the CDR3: TGTGCCAGCAGCTTAGAATGGAGGCCTAGCACAGATACGCAGTATTTT. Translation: CASSLEWRPSTDTQYF.

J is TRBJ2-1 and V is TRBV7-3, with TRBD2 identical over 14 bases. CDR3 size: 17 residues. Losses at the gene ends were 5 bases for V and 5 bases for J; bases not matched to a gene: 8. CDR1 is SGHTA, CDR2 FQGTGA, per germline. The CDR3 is CASSQRTSGGLNNEQFF. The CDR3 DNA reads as TGTGCCAGCAGCCAAAGGACTAGCGGGGGGCTCAACAATGAGCAGTTCTTC.

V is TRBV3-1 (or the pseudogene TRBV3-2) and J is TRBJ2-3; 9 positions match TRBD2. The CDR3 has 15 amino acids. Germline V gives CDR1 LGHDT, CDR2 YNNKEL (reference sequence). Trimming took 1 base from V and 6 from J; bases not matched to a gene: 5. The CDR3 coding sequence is TGTGCCAGCAGCCAAGCCGGGACTAGCATGGATACGCAGTATTTT. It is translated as CASSQAGTSMDTQYF.

CDR3 residues: CASSSTGVTYNSPLHF. The CDR3 region has the DNA TGCGCCAGCAGCTCGACAGGGGTTACCTATAATTCACCCCTCCACTTT. The V gene is TRBV5-1, the J gene TRBJ1-6; 8 bases map to TRBD1. The CDR3 spans 16 residues. Germline-derived CDR1 and CDR2 are SGHRS and YFSETQ. Trimming cost V 3 bases and J 2 bases; bases outside gene matches: 4.

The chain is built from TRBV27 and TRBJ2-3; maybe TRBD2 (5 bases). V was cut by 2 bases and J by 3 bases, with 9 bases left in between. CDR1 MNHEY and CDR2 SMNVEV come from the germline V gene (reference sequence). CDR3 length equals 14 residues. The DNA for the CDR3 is TGTGCCAGCAGTTTAATTAGGGAGACAGATACGCAGTATTTT. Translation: CASSLIRETDTQYF.

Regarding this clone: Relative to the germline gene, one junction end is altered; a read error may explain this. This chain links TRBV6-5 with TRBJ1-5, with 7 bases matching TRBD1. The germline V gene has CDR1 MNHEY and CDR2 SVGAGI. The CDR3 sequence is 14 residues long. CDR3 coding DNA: TGTGCCAGCAGTTACTCAGGGGGCAAACAGCCCCAGCATTTT. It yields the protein CASSYSGGKQPQHF.

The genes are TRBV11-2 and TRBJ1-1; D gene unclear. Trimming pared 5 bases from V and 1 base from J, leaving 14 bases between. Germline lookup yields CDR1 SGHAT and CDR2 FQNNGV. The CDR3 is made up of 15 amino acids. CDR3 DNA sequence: TGTGCCAGCAGCCCCCGTCGGGGTGGGAACACTGAAGCTTTCTTT. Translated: CASSPRRGGNTEAFF.

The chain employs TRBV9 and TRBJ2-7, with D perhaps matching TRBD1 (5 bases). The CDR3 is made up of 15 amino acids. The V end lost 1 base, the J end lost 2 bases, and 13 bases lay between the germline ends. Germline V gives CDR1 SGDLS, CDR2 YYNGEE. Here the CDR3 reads CASSVSMQGTYEQYF. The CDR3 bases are TGTGCCAGCAGCGTAAGTATGCAGGGCACCTACGAGCAGTACTTC.

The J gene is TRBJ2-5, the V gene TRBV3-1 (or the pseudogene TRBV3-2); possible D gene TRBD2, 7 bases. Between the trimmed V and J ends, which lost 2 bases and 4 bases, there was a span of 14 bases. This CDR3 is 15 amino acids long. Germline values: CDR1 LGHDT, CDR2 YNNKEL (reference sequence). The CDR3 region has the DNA TGTGCCAGCAGCCAACCCCTAGGGGGGGGAGAGACCCAGTACTTC. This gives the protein CASSQPLGGGETQYF.

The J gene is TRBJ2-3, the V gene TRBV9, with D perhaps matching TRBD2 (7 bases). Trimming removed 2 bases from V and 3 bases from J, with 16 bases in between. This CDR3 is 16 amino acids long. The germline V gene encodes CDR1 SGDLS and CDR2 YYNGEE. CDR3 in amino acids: CASSVGRGATTDTQYF. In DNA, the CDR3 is TGTGCCAGCAGCGTTGGTCGGGGGGCCACGACAGATACGCAGTATTTT. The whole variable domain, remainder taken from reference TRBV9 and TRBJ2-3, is DSGVTQTPKHLITATGQRVTLRCSPRSGDLSVYWYQQSLDQGLQFLIQYYNGEERAKGNILERFSAQQFPDLHSELNLSSLELGDSALYFCASSVGRGATTDTQYFGPGTRLTVL.

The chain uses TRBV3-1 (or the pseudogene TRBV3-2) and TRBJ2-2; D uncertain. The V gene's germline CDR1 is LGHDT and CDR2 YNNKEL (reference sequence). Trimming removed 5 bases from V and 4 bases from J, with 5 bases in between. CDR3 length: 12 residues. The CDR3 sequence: CASSDSTGELFF. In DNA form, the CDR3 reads TGTGCCAGCAGCGACTCCACCGGGGAGCTGTTTTTT.

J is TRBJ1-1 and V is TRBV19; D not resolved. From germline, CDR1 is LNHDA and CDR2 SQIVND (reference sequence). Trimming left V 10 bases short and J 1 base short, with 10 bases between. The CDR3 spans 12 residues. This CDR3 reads CATRTPNTEAFF. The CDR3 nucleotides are TGTGCCACTCGAACACCGAACACTGAAGCTTTCTTT.

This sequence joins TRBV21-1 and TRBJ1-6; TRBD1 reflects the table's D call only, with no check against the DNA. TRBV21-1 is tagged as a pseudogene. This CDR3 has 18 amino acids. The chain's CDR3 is CASIQGVNVEIPNSPLHF. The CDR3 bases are TGTGCCAGCATCCAAGGGGTCAATGTGGAGATCCCCAATTCACCCCTCCACTTT.

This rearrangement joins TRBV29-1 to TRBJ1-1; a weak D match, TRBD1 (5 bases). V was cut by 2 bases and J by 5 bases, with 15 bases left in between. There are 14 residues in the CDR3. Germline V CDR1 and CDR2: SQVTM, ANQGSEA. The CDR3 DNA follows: TGCAGCGTTGAAATTCGTCACGGGGGGACTGAAGCTTTCTTT. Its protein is CSVEIRHGGTEAFF.